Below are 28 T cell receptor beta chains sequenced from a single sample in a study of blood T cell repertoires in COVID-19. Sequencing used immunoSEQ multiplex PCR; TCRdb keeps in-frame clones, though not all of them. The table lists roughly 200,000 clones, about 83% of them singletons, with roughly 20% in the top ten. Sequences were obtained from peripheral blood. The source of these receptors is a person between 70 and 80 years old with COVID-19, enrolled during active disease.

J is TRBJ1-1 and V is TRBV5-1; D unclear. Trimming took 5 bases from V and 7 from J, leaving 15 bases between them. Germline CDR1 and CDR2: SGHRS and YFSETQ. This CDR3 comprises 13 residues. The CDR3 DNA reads TGCGCCAGCAGTGAGGGCGGGTATGGTGAAGCTTTCTTT. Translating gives CASSEGGYGEAFF.

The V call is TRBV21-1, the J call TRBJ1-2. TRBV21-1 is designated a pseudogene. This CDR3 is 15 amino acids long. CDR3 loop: CASSKGEGVYYGYTF. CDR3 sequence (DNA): TGTGCCAGCAGCAAAGGGGAGGGGGTTTACTATGGCTACACCTTC.

Written as DNA, the CDR3 is TGCAGCGTTGTTCAGGCGGGAGCACCGAGTGATGAGCAGTTCTTC. Translated, it gives CSVVQAGAPSDEQFF. The chain is built from TRBV29-1 and TRBJ2-1; 7 bases map to TRBD2. CDR1 is SQVTM and CDR2 is ANQGSEA in the germline V gene. V shed 4 bases, J shed 8 bases, and the junction held 14 bases outside the gene matches. The CDR3 spans 15 residues.

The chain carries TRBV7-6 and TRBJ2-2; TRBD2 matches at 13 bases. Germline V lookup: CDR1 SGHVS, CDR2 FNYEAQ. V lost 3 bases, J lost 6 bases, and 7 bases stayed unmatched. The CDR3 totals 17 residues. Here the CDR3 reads CASSFSPGLAGSGELFF. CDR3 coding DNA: TGTGCCAGCAGCTTCTCCCCGGGACTAGCGGGGTCCGGGGAGCTGTTTTTT.

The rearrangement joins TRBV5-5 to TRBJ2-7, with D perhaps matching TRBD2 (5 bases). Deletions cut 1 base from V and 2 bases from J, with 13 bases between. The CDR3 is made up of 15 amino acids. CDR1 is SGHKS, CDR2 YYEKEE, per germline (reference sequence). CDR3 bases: TGTGCCAGCAGCTTGAGCGGCGACGGAGCCTACGAGCAGTACTTC. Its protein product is CASSLSGDGAYEQYF.

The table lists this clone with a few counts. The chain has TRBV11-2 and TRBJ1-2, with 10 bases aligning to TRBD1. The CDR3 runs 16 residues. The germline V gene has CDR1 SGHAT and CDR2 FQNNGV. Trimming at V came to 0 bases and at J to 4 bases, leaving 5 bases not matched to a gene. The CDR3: CASSLDRWTGGYGYTF. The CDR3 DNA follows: TGTGCCAGCAGCTTAGATCGTTGGACAGGGGGCTATGGCTACACCTTC. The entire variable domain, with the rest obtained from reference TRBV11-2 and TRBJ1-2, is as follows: EAGVAQSPRYKIIEKRQSVAFWCNPISGHATLYWYQQILGQGPKLLIQFQNNGVVDDSQLPKDRFSAERLKGVDSTLKIQPAKLEDSAVYLCASSLDRWTGGYGYTFGSGTRLTVV.

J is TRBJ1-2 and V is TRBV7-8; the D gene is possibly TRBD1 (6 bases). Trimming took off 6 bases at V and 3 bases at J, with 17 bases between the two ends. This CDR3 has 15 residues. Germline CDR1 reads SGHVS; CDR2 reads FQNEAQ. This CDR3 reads CASRPTGTMDYGYTF. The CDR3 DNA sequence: TGTGCCAGCAGACCCACCGGGACAATGGACTATGGCTACACCTTC. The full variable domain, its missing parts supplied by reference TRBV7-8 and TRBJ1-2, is GAGVSQSPRYKVAKRGQDVALRCDPISGHVSLFWYQQALGQGPEFLTYFQNEAQLDKSGLPSDRFFAERPEGSVSTLKIQRTQQEDSAVYLCASRPTGTMDYGYTFGSGTRLTVV.

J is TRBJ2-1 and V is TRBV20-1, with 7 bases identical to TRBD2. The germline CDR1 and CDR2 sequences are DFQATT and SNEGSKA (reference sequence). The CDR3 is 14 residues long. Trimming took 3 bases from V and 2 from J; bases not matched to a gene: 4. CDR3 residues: CSASRTSAYNEQFF. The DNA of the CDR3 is TGCAGTGCTAGTCGGACTAGTGCCTACAATGAGCAGTTCTTC.

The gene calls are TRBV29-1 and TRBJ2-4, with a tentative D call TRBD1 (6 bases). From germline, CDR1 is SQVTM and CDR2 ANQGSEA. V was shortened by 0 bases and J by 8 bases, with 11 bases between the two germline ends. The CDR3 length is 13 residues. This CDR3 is CSVEEAGVHIQYF. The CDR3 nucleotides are TGCAGCGTTGAAGAGGCAGGGGTTCACATTCAGTACTTC. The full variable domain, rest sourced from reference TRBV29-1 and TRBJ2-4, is SAVISQKPSRDICQRGTSLTIQCQVDSQVTMMFWYRQQPGQSLTLIATANQGSEATYESGFVIDKFPISRPNLTFSTLTVSNMSPEDSSIYLCSVEEAGVHIQYFGAGTRLSVL.

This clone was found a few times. CDR3 nucleotides: TGTGCCTGGAACAGAGACAGGAAGAGGGATGAGCAGTTCTTC. Translation: CAWNRDRKRDEQFF. The chain couples TRBV30 to TRBJ2-1, with D possibly being TRBD1 (6 bases). The CDR3 is 14 residues long. V lost 4 bases and J 8 bases, leaving 18 bases between the germline ends. The V gene's germline CDR1 is GTSNPN and CDR2 SVGIG (reference sequence).

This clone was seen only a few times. The CDR3 coding sequence is TGTGCCAGCAGTTTAATAGCCCCTAGCGGCACCTACAATGAGCAGTTCTTC. Its protein product is CASSLIAPSGTYNEQFF. The V gene is TRBV27, the J gene TRBJ2-1; 7 bases are shared with TRBD2. Trimming took 2 bases from V and 2 from J; bases not matched to a gene: 9. The CDR3 sequence is 17 residues long. The germline V gene encodes CDR1 MNHEY and CDR2 SMNVEV (reference sequence).

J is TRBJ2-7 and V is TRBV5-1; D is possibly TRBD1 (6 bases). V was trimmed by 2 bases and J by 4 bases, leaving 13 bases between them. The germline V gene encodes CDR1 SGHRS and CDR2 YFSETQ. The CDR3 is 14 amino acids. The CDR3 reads CASSFGQPDYEQYF. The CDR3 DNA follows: TGCGCCAGCAGCTTCGGACAGCCCGATTACGAGCAGTACTTC. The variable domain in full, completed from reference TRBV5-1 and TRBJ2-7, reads KAGVTQTPRYLIKTRGQQVTLSCSPISGHRSVSWYQQTPGQGLQFLFEYFSETQRNKGNFPGRFSGRQFSNSRSEMNVSTLELGDSALYLCASSFGQPDYEQYFGPGTRLTVT.

The CDR3 is CAISDSGTGQSYEQYF. DNA of the CDR3: TGTGCCATCAGTGACTCCGGGACAGGGCAATCCTACGAGCAGTACTTC. The chain couples TRBV10-3 to TRBJ2-7, with 9 nucleotides matching TRBD1. Losses at the gene ends were 3 bases for V and 1 base for J; bases not matched to a gene: 7. The CDR3 totals 16 residues. Germline V CDR1 and CDR2: ENHRY, SYGVKD.

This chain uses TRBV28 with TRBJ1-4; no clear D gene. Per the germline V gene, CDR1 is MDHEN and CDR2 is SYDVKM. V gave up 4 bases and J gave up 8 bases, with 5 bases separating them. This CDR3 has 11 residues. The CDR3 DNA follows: TGTGCCAGCAGTTCTAGGGAAAAACTGTTTTTT. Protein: CASSSREKLFF.

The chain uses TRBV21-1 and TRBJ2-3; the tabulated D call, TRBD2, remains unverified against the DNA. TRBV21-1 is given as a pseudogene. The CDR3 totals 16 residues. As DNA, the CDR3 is TGTGCCAGCAGCAAGGGGGGGCAGGGGATCACAGATACGCAGTATTTT. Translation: CASSKGGQGITDTQYF.

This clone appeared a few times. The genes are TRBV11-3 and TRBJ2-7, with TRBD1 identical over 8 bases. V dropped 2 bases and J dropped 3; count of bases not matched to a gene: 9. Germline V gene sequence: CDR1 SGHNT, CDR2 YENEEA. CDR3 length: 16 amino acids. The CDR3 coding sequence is TGTGCCAGCAGCTTACGAACCGGGACAGGTAACTACGAGCAGTACTTC. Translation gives CASSLRTGTGNYEQYF.

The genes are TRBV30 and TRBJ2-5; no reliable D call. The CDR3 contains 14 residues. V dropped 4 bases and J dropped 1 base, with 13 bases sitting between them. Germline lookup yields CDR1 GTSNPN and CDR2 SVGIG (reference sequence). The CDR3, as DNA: TGTGCCTGGAACCCCAGTGGCAGCCAAGAGACCCAGTACTTC. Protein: CAWNPSGSQETQYF.

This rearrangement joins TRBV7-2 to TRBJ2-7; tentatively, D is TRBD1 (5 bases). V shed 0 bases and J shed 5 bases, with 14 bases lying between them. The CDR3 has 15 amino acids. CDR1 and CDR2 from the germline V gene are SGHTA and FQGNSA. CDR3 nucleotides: TGTGCCAGCAGCTTAGCAGGCAGGGCGGCCCACGAGCAGTACTTC. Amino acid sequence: CASSLAGRAAHEQYF. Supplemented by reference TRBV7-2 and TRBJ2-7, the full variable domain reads GAGVSQSPSNKVTEKGKDVELRCDPISGHTALYWYRQSLGQGLEFLIYFQGNSAPDKSGLPSDRFSAERTGGSVSTLTIQRTQQEDSAVYLCASSLAGRAAHEQYFGPGTRLTVT.

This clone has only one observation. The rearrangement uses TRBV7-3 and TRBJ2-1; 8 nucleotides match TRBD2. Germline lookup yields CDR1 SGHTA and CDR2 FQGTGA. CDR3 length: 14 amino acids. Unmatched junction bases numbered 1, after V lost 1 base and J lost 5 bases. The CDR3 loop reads CASSLSGGNNEQFF. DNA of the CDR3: TGTGCCAGCAGCTTAAGCGGGGGGAACAATGAGCAGTTCTTC.

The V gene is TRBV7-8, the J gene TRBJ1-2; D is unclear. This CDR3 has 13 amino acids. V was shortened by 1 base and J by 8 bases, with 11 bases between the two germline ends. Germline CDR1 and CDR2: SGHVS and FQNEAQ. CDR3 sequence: CASSLVDSMGYTF. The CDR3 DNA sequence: TGTGCCAGCAGCTTAGTGGACTCTATGGGCTACACCTTC.

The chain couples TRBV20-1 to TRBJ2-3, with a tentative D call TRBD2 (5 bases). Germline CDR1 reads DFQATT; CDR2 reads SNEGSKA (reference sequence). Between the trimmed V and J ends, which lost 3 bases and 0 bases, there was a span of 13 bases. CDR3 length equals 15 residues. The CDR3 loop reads CSASSSGASTDTQYF. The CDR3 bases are TGCAGTGCTAGTTCCAGCGGAGCTAGCACAGATACGCAGTATTTT.

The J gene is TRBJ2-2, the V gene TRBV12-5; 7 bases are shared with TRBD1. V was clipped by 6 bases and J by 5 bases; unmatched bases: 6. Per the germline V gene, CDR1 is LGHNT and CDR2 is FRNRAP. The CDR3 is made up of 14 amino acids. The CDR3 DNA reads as TGTGCTAGTGGCACAGGGGCGCGAACCGGGGAGCTGTTTTTT. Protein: CASGTGARTGELFF. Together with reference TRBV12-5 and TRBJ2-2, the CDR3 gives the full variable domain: DARVTQTPRHKVTEMGQEVTMRCQPILGHNTVFWYRQTMMQGLELLAYFRNRAPLDDSGMPKDRFSAEMPDATLATLKIQPSEPRDSAVYFCASGTGARTGELFFGEGSRLTVL.

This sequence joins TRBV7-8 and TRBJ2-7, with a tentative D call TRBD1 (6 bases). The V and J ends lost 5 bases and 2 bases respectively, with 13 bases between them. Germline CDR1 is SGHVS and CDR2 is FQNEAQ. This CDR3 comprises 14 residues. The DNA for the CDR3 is TGTGCCAGCAGCACCAGGACAGTTACCTACGAGCAGTACTTC. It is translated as CASSTRTVTYEQYF.

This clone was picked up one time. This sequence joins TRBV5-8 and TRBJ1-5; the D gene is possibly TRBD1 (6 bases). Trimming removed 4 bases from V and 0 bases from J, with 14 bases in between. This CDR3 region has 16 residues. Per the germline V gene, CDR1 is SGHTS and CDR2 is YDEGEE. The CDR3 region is CASSLGQLYSNQPQHF. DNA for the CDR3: TGTGCCAGCAGCCTTGGACAGCTCTATAGCAATCAGCCCCAGCATTTT.

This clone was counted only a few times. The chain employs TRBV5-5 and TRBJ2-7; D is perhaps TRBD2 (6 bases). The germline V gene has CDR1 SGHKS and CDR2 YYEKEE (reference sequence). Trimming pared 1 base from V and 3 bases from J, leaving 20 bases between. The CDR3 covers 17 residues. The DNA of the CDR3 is TGTGCCAGCAGCTTGATCGGGGGACGCCTAGGGAACTACGAGCAGTACTTC. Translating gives CASSLIGGRLGNYEQYF. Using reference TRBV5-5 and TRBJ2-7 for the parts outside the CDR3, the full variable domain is DAGVTQSPTHLIKTRGQQVTLRCSPISGHKSVSWYQQVLGQGPQFIFQYYEKEERGRGNFPDRFSARQFPNYSSELNVNALLLGDSALYLCASSLIGGRLGNYEQYFGPGTRLTVT.

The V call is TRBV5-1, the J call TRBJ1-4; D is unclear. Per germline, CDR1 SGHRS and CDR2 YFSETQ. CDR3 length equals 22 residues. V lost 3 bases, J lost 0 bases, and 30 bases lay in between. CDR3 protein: CASSSLASGITPLLSTNEKLFF. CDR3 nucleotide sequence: TGCGCCAGCAGCTCCTTAGCGTCTGGGATTACCCCCCTATTATCAACTAATGAAAAACTGTTTTTT. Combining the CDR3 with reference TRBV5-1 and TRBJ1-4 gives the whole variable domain KAGVTQTPRYLIKTRGQQVTLSCSPISGHRSVSWYQQTPGQGLQFLFEYFSETQRNKGNFPGRFSGRQFSNSRSEMNVSTLELGDSALYLCASSSLASGITPLLSTNEKLFFGSGTQLSVL.

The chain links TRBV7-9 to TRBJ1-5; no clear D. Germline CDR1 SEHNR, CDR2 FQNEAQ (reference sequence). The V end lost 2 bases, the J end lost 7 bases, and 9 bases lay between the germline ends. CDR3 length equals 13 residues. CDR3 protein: CASSLLSGQPQHF. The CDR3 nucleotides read TGTGCCAGCAGCTTATTGTCGGGGCAGCCCCAGCATTTT.

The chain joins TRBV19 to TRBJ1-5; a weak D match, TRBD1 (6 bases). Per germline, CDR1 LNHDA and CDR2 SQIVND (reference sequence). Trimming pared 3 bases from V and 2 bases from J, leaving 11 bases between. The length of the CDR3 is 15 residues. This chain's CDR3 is CASSIQTGRNQPQHF. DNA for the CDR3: TGTGCCAGTAGTATTCAAACAGGGCGCAATCAGCCCCAGCATTTT.